This T cell receptor (beta chain) derives from a study of blood T cell repertoires in COVID-19. Per germline, CDR1 KGHDR and CDR2 SFDVKD. The junction had 5 bases not matched to a gene; V was cut back by 1 base and J by 4 bases. This CDR3 comprises 15 residues. Original processing methods: Using reference gene primer amplification, nucleated cell counts were estimated. TCRdb keeps only in-frame clones here, not all; method: immunoSEQ multiplex PCR. That table supplies the V and J calls and clone size; D and trimming were determined from the DNA. The sample has about 170,000 clones, 86% seen once. This clone was counted a single time.

The chain has TRBV24-1 and TRBJ2-5; 7 bases are shared with TRBD1. The TCR was taken from a man aged 65 to 85 with acute or convalescent COVID-19. Sequencing was performed on peripheral blood. In DNA, the CDR3 is TGTGCCACCAGTGATTTAAGGGGGCGCGGAGAGACCCAGTACTTC. Its translation is CATSDLRGRGETQYF.